This T cell receptor (beta chain) was identified in a study of cytomegalovirus exposure and HLA in healthy donors. CDR3 length equals 13 residues. CDR1 is SGHRS and CDR2 is YFSETQ in the germline V gene. V was cut by 1 base and J by 3 bases, with 7 bases left in between. Study observations and caveats: Sequencing depth roughly uniform across donors was assumed in presence/absence analyses. In vitro testing confirmed three CMV-associated chains as specific for CMV antigens.

On this clone: Its antigen is unidentified.

Amplification used 60 Vbeta primers and 13 Jbeta primers. Data came from immunoSEQ multiplex PCR; TCRdb stores just in-frame clones and leaves some out. Its table records some 200,000 clones. The sample consisted of PBMCs. This receptor was identified in a boy aged 10-17 years in good health and CMV-seronegative. This chain joins TRBV5-1 and TRBJ1-2; unclear D gene. The CDR3 DNA reads as TGCGCCAGCAGCTTGAGGGAGGACTATGGCTACACCTTC. Its protein is CASSLREDYGYTF.